Described below is a single TCR beta chain sequence and its context. The protocol was immunoSEQ multiplex PCR, while the TCRdb copy is restricted to in-frame clones and leaves out a portion. Among approximately 46,000 clones listed, about 88% were seen once. This sample is part of a study of T cell changes during pregnancy in multiple sclerosis. The CDR3 contains 15 residues. Germline V lookup: CDR1 MNHEY, CDR2 SMNVEV (reference sequence). The V segment lost 5 bases and the J segment 9 bases; nucleotides outside the gene matches: 13. The sequence was obtained from a female donor with multiple sclerosis, enrolled in a pregnancy study. Here the sequenced sample was CD4+ T cells from peripheral blood mononuclear cells, taken after pregnancy. The chain recombines TRBV27 with TRBJ1-5; 7 bases are shared with TRBD1. The DNA of the CDR3 is TGTGCCAGCAGTCGGGACAGCTTAGATGTCGCGCCCCAGCATTTT. This translates into CASSRDSLDVAPQHF.